This T cell receptor beta chain appears in the sequencing data of a study of CD8 T cells in Susac syndrome (dated by TCRdb to about 2019). Describing the broader study: Of the Susac syndrome patients who were sequenced, roughly six had clinically active disease and roughly eight were in clinical remission. At the time of blood withdrawal, Susac syndrome patients were either therapy-naive, taking corticosteroids (with some also receiving IVIg), or on IVIg alone. Whether CD8+ T cell activation and differentiation in Susac syndrome was antigen driven was tested using repertoire sequencing. CD8+ T cell repertoire clonality was compared between about a dozen healthy donors, around 14 Susac syndrome patients and some 15 multiple sclerosis patients. What the authors observed across the whole study: Clonal expansion was seen in Susac syndrome CD8+ repertoires, peaking in CD8+ TEMRA cells and being greater in clinically active patients than in remitting ones. Roughly 15 and five Susac-specific public clones were found in the total CD8+ and CD8+ TEMRA repertoires, respectively. The study acknowledged that relatively few individuals were included in the TCR sequencing and HLA analysis.

RNA was extracted using the RNeasy kit, and roughly 0.5 to 1 ug of the RNA was reverse transcribed with random hexamers. The immunoSEQ multiplex PCR assay, covering 54 Vbeta and 13 Jbeta segments, was used to amplify TCR beta CDR3 regions. To correct PCR amplification bias, a synthetic template baseline was used for both primer optimization and computational correction. The study's own analysis went as follows. Only productive sequences were kept, with reads annotated to V, D and J genes according to IMGT and analyzed in immunoSEQ Analyzer. Clonality was computed as one minus Shannon entropy normalized by log2 of the number of productive unique sequences. For each patient and control, public and private clones were evaluated within the 100 most prevalent clones. A clone was defined as Susac-specific if it was absent from the healthy and MS cohorts, from about 1,100 published viral clones and from other ImmuneACCESS disease sequences. Using fastp trimming at Q25 and MiXCR clonotype assembly, TCRdb reanalyzed the public sequencing data and kept in-frame beta chains. Every distinct CDR3 protein forms one entry, paired with its most common genes and DNA. The V and J calls, along with clone size, are taken from TCRdb and not from the paper's own processing. The sample table lists fewer than 90,000 distinct CDR3 sequences, approximately 93% of them with a count of one. The ten largest clones take up about 0.41% of the sample.

V and J are trimmed by 4 bases and 5 bases, and the gene matches miss 14 bases of the junction. Taken from the germline V gene, the CDR1 and CDR2 loops are LGHNA and YSLEER. Spanning cysteine to phenylalanine, the CDR3 consists of 17 amino acids. The sequence is cut down to CDR3 DNA, 51 bases in frame from base 1. For this clonotype: No cognate antigen has been identified for it. The sample holds no much larger clone one base away, and base qualities are not on file.

High-throughput TCR beta sequencing profiled peripheral blood CD8+ and CD4+ T cells from healthy donors, Susac syndrome patients and multiple sclerosis patients. The Susac syndrome patients fulfilled recently defined diagnostic criteria for definite or probable disease. CD8+ TEMRA cells were enriched by FACS, while bulk CD8+ and CD4+ T cells were purified by magnetic negative isolation. Blood was collected in EDTA tubes and processed within 24 hours, with PBMCs isolated through density gradient centrifugation. PBMCs intended for TCR sequencing were cryopreserved in liquid nitrogen and thawed later in a water bath at 37 degrees C. The sorted or isolated CD4+, CD8+ and CD8+ TEMRA cells had a purity of 90% or higher.

Material: CD8+ T cells from PBMCs. The sequence derives from a human donor with Susac syndrome. The chain joins TRBV4-3 to TRBJ2-5; 9 central nucleotides agree with TRBD1. This receptor has the CDR3 CASSPSPGQGLEETQYF. The base sequence is TGCGCCAGCAGCCCTTCTCCGGGACAGGGTTTAGAGGAGACCCAGTACTTC.